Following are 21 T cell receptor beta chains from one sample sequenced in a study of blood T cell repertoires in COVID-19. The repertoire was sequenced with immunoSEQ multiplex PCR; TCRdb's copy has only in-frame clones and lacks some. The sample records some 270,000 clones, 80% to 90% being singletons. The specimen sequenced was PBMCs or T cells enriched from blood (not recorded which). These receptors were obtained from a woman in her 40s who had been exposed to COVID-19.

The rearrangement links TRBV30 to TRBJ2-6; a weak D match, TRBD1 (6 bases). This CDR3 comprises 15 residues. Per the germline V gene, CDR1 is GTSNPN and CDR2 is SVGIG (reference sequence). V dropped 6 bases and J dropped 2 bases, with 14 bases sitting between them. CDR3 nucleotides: TGTGCCTGTTCCCACCCAGGGGCTGGGGCCAACGTCCTGACTTTC. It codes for CACSHPGAGANVLTF.

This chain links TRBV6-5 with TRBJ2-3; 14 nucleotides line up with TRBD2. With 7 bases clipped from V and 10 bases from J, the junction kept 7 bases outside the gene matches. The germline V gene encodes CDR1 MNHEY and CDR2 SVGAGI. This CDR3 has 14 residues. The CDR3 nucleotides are TGTGCCAGCATGACTAGCGGGGGGGCTAATGCGCAGTATTTT. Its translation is CASMTSGGANAQYF.

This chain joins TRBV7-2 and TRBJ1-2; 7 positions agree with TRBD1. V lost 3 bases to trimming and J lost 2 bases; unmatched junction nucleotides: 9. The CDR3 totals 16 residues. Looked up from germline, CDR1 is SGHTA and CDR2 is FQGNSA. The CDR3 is CASSFSTGARNYGYTF. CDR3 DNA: TGTGCCAGCAGCTTTTCTACAGGGGCCAGGAACTATGGCTACACCTTC.

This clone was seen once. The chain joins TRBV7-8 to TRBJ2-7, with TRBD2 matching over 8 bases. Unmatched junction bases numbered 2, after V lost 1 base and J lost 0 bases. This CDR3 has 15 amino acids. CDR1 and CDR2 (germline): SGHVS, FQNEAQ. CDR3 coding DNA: TGTGCCAGCAGCTTAGTGAGCGGGAGCTCCTACGAGCAGTACGTC. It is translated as CASSLVSGSSYEQYV.

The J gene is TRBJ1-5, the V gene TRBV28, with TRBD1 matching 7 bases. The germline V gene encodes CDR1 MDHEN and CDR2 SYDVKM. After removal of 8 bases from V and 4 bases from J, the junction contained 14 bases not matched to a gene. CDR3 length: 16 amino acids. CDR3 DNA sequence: TGTGCCAGCCGGGGCGAGGGTGGCAGGGGGAATCAGCCCCAGCATTTT. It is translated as CASRGEGGRGNQPQHF.

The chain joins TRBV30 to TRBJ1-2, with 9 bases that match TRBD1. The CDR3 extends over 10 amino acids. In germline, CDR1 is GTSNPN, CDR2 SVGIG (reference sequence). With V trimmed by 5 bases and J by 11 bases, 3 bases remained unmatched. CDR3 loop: CAWDRGWYTF. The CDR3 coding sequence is TGTGCCTGGGACAGGGGGTGGTACACCTTC. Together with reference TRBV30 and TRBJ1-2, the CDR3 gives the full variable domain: SQTIHQWPATLVQPVGSPLSLECTVEGTSNPNLYWYRQAAGRGLQLLFYSVGIGQISSEVPQNLSASRPQDRQFILSSKKLLLSDSGFYLCAWDRGWYTFGSGTRLTVV.

The CDR3 sequence: CASSQGWDSDSGYTF. CDR3 nucleotide sequence: TGTGCCAGCAGCCAGGGATGGGACAGTGATTCTGGCTACACCTTC. The chain uses TRBV3-1 (or the pseudogene TRBV3-2) and TRBJ1-2; 7 bases align to TRBD1. CDR3 length equals 15 residues. Trimming removed 3 bases from V and 7 bases from J; junction bases left unmatched: 11. From germline, CDR1 is LGHDT and CDR2 YNNKEL (reference sequence).

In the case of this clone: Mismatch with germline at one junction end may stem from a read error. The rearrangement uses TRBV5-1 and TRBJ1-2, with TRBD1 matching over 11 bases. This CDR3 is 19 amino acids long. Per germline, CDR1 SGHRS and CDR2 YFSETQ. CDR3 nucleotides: TGTGCCAGCAGCTTGGATTACAGGACAGGGGGCGAAGATAACTATGGCTACACCTTC. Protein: CASSLDYRTGGEDNYGYTF.

The CDR3, as DNA: TGTGCCAGCAGCCGGTTCGGGACAGGGCGCGTTGAAGCTTTCTTT. The encoded protein is CASSRFGTGRVEAFF. The rearrangement uses TRBV7-3 and TRBJ1-1, with TRBD1 identical over 9 bases. Germline assignment: CDR1 SGHTA and CDR2 FQGTGA. The V segment lost 5 bases and the J segment 7 bases; nucleotides outside the gene matches: 11. CDR3 length: 15 residues.

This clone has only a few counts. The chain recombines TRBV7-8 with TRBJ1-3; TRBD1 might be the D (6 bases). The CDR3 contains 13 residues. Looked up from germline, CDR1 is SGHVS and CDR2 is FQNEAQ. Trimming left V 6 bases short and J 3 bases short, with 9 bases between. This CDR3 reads CASRAGVGNTIYF. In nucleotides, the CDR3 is TGTGCCAGCAGGGCAGGGGTTGGAAACACCATATATTTT. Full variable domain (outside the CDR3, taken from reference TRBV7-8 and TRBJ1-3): GAGVSQSPRYKVAKRGQDVALRCDPISGHVSLFWYQQALGQGPEFLTYFQNEAQLDKSGLPSDRFFAERPEGSVSTLKIQRTQQEDSAVYLCASRAGVGNTIYFGEGSWLTVV.

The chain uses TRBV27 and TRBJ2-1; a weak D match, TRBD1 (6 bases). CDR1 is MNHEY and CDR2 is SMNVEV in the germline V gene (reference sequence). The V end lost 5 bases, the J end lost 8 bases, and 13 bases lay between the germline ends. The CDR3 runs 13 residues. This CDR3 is CASSPTGFHEQFF. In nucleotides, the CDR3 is TGTGCCAGCAGTCCGACAGGTTTCCATGAGCAGTTCTTC.

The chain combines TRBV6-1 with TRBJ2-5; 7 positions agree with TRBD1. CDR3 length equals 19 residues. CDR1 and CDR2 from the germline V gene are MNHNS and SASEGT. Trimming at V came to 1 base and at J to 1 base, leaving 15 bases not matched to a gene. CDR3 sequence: CASSEVVLSIRTGQETQYF. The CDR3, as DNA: TGTGCCAGCAGTGAAGTAGTCCTATCGATTAGGACAGGCCAAGAGACCCAGTACTTC.

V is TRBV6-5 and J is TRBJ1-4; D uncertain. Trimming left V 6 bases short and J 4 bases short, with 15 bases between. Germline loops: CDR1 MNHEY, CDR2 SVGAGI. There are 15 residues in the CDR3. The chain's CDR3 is CASSFVGSRNEKLFF. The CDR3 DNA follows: TGTGCCAGCAGCTTCGTGGGGAGCCGTAATGAAAAACTGTTTTTT.

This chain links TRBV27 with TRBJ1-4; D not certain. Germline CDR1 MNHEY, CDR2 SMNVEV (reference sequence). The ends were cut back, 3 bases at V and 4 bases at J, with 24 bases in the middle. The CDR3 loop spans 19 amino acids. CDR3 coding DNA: TGTGCCAGCAGTTTTCCCCATCTTCGTTCTGGAGGGAATAATGAAAAACTGTTTTTT. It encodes CASSFPHLRSGGNNEKLFF.

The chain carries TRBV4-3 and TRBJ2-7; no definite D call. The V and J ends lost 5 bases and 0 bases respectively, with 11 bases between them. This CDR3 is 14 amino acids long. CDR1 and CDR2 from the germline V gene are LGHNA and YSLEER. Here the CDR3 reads CASSEEGSSYEQYF. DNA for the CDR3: TGCGCCAGCAGCGAGGAAGGCAGCTCCTACGAGCAGTACTTC.

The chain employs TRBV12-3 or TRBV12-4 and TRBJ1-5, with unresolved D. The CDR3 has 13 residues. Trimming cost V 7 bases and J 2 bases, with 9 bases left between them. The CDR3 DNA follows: TGTGCCAGCAAGCTTCAGGGCAATCAGCCCCAGCATTTT. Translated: CASKLQGNQPQHF.

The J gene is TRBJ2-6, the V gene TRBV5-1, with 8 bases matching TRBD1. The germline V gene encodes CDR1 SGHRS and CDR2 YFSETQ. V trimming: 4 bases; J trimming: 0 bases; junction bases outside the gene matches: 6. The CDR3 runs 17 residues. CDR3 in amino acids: CASSPDRALSGANVLTF. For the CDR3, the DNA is TGCGCCAGCAGCCCGGACAGGGCCCTCTCTGGGGCCAACGTCCTGACTTTC.

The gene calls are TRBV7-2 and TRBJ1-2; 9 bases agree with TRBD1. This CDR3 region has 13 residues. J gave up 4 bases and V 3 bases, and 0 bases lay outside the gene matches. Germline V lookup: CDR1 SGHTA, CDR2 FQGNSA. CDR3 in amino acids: CASSLDRGYGYTF. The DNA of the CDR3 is TGTGCCAGCAGCTTGGACAGGGGCTATGGCTACACCTTC.

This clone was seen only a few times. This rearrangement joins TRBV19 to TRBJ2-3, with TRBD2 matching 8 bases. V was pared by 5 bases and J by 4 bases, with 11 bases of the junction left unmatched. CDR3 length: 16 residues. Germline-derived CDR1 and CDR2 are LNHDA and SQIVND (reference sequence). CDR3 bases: TGTGCCAGTAGTCCAAATAGCGGGGTATTAGCAGATACGCAGTATTTT. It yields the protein CASSPNSGVLADTQYF. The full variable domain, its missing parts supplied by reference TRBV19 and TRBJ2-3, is DGGITQSPKYLFRKEGQNVTLSCEQNLNHDAMYWYRQDPGQGLRLIYYSQIVNDFQKGDIAEGYSVSREKKESFPLTVTSAQKNPTAFYLCASSPNSGVLADTQYFGPGTRLTVL.

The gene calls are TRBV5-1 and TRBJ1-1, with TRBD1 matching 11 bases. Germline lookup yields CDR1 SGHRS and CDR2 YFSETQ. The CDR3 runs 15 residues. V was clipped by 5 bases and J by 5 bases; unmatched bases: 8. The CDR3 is CASRRGQGAITEAFF. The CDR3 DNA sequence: TGCGCCAGCAGACGCGGACAGGGGGCGATTACTGAAGCTTTCTTT.

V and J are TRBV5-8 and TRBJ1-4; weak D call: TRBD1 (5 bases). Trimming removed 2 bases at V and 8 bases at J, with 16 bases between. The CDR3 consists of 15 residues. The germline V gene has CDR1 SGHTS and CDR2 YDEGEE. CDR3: CASSLAGPPEEKLFF. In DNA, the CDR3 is TGTGCCAGCAGCTTAGCGGGACCCCCGGAGGAAAAACTGTTTTTT. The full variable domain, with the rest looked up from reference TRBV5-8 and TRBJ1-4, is EAGVTQSPTHLIKTRGQQATLRCSPISGHTSVYWYQQALGLGLQFLLWYDEGEERNRGNFPPRFSGRQFPNYSSELNVNALELEDSALYLCASSLAGPPEEKLFFGSGTQLSVL.